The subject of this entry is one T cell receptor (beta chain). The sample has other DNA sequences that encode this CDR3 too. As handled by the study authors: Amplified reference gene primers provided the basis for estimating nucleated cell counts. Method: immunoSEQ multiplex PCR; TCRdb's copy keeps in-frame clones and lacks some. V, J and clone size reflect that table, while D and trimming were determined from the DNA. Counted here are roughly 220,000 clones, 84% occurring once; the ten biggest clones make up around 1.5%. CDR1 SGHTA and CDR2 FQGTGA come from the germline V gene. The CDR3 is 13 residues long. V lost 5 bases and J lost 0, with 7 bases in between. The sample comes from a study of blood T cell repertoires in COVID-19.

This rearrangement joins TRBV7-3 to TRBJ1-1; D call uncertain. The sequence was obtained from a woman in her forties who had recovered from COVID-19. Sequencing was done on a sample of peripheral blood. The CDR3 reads CASSPTVNTEAFF. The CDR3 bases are TGTGCCAGCAGCCCTACCGTGAACACTGAAGCTTTCTTT.